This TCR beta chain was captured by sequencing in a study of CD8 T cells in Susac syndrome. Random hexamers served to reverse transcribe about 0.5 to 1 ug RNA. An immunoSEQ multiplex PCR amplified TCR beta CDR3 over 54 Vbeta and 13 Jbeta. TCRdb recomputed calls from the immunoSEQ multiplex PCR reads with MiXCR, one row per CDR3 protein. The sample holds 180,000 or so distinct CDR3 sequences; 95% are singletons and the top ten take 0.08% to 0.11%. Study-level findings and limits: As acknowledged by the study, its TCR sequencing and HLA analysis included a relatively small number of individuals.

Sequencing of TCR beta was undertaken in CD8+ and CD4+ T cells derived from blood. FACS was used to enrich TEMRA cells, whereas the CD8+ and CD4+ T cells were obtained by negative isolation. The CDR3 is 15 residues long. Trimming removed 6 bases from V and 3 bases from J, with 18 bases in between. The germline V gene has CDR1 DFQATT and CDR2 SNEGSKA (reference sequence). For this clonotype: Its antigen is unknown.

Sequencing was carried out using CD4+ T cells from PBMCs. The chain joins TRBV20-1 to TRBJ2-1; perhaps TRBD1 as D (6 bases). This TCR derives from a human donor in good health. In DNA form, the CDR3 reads TGCAGTGCGAAGGTGGGCAGGGGTTACTACAATGAGCAGTTCTTC. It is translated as CSAKVGRGYYNEQFF.